This TCR beta chain was obtained from a study of blood T cell repertoires in COVID-19. As processed by the authors: Nucleated cell counts were estimated from reference gene primer amplification. Data came from immunoSEQ multiplex PCR; TCRdb stores just in-frame clones and leaves some out. V and J calls and clone size are those listed in that table; D and trimming were worked out from the DNA. The sample carries fewer than 40,000 clones, more than 80% recorded once. This CDR3 region has 15 residues. Germline V gene data show CDR1 as SGHKS and CDR2 as YYEKEE (reference sequence). V lost 3 bases to trimming and J lost 6 bases, with 18 bases between them.

The V and J genes are TRBV5-5 and TRBJ1-2; TRBD1 might be the D (6 bases). The clonotype was recovered from a woman between 40 and 50 years old with active or convalescent COVID-19. Sequenced: peripheral blood. CDR3: CASSSRVGALDGYTF. For the CDR3, the DNA is TGTGCCAGCAGCTCACGTGTGGGGGCGTTAGATGGCTACACCTTC.